Sequencing of this T cell receptor (beta chain) was carried out in a study of T cell changes during pregnancy in multiple sclerosis. The CDR3 totals 12 residues. Germline V gene data show CDR1 as LNHNV and CDR2 as YYDKDF (reference sequence). V lost 1 base, J lost 7 bases, and 5 bases lay in between. The table came from immunoSEQ multiplex PCR; TCRdb's copy has only in-frame clones and leaves some out. The sample has about 65,000 clones, around 92% seen once. The sequence was obtained from a female donor in good health, enrolled as a control in a pregnancy study. Sequencing used CD8+ T cells from peripheral blood mononuclear cells, obtained in the third trimester of pregnancy. The chain links TRBV15 to TRBJ1-5; no firm D call. CDR3 sequence: CATSRASQPQHF. In nucleotides, the CDR3 is TGTGCCACCAGCAGAGCTAGCCAGCCCCAGCATTTT.